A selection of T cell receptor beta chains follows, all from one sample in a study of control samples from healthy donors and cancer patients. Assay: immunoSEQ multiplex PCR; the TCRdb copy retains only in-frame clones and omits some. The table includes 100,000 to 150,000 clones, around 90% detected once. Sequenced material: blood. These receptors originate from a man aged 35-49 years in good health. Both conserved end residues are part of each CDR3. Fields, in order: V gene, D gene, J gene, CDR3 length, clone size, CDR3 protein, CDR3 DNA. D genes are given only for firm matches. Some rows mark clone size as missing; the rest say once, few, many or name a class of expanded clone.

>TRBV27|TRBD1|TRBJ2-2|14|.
CASRGTGGAGELFF
TGTGCCAGCAGGGGGACAGGGGGGGCCGGGGAGCTGTTTTTT
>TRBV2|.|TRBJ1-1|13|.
CASSSGKNTEAFF
TGTGCCAGCAGCTCCGGGAAGAACACTGAAGCTTTCTTT
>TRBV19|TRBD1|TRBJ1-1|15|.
CASSPIWTGSTEAFF
TGTGCCAGTAGTCCGATTTGGACAGGGAGCACTGAAGCTTTCTTT
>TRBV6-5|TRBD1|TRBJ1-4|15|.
CASRPPGQPNEKLFF
TGTGCCAGCAGACCTCCGGGACAGCCGAATGAAAAACTGTTTTTT
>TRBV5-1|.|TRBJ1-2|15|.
CASSFKQGSIYGYTF
TGCGCCAGCAGCTTTAAACAGGGTTCGATCTATGGCTACACCTTC
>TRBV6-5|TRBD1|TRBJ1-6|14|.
CASSLDRGISPLHF
TGTGCCAGCAGCCTGGACAGGGGAATTTCACCCCTCCACTTT
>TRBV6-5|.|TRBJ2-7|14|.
CASRSPGQPYEQYF
TGTGCCAGCAGATCCCCGGGACAACCCTACGAGCAGTACTTC
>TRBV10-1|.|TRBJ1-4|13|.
CASSDAPNEKLFF
TGCGCCAGCAGTGATGCCCCTAATGAAAAACTGTTTTTT
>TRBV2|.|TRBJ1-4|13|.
CASSDRGGEKLFF
TGTGCCAGCAGTGATAGAGGGGGTGAAAAACTGTTTTTT
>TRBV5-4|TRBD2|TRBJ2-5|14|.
CASSVAGGQETQYF
TGTGCCAGCAGCGTAGCGGGGGGCCAAGAGACCCAGTACTTC
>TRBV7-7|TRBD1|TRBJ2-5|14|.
CASSFGTGMETQYF
TGTGCTAGCAGCTTCGGGACAGGGATGGAGACCCAGTACTTC
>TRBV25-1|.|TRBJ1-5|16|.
CASSPRDKAVNQPQHF
TGTGCCAGCAGTCCGCGGGACAAAGCGGTCAATCAGCCCCAGCATTTT
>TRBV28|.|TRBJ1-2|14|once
CASTMNGESRRCTF
TGTGCCAGCACGATGAACGGGGAGAGCCGTAGGTGCACCTTC
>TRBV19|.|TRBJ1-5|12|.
CASQGGNQPQHF
TGTGCCAGCCAGGGAGGCAATCAGCCCCAGCATTTT
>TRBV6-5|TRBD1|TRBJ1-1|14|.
CASFSPGTVTEAFF
TGTGCCAGCTTTAGCCCCGGGACAGTCACTGAAGCTTTCTTT
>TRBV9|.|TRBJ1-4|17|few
CASSLWDGTATNEKLFF
TGTGCCAGCAGCCTGTGGGACGGAACTGCAACTAATGAAAAACTGTTTTTT
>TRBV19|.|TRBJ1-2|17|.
CARPSGSPRGPNYGYTF
TGTGCCAGACCCTCGGGATCCCCCAGGGGTCCTAACTATGGCTACACCTTC
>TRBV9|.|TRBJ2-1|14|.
CASSEAVVAGSQFF
TGTGCCAGCAGCGAGGCCGTCGTTGCGGGGTCGCAGTTCTTC
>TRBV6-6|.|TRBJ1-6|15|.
CATQKRGTYNSPLHF
TGTGCCACTCAGAAGAGGGGGACCTATAATTCACCCCTCCACTTT
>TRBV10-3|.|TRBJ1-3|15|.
CAISRDGNPGNTIYF
TGTGCCATCAGTAGGGACGGAAACCCTGGAAACACCATATATTTT
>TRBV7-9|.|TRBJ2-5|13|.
CASSSDEQETQYF
TGTGCCAGCAGCTCAGACGAACAAGAGACCCAGTACTTC
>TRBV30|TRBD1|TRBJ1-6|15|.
CAWRRPGTEYAALHF
TGTGCCTGGAGAAGACCCGGGACAGAATACGCGGCCCTCCACTTT
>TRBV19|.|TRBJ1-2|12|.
CASSSGGYGYTF
TGTGCCAGCTCAAGCGGGGGATATGGCTACACCTTC
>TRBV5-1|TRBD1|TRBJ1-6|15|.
CASKEQGAGGSPLHF
TGCGCCAGCAAGGAACAGGGGGCCGGAGGGTCACCCCTCCACTTT
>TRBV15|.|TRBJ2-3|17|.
CATSRGTTAFSTDTQYF
TGTGCCACCAGCAGGGGGACGACGGCCTTTAGCACAGATACGCAGTATTTT
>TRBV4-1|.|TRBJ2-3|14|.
CASSQETPPDTQYF
TGCGCCAGCAGCCAAGAAACTCCACCCGATACGCAGTATTTT
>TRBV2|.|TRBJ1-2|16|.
CASSDSVRTKGEGYTF
TGTGCCAGCAGTGATTCGGTTCGGACGAAAGGGGAGGGCTACACCTTC
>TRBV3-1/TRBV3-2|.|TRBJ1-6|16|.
CASSQTQGRLGSPLHF
TGTGCCAGCAGCCAAACCCAGGGACGGTTGGGTTCACCCCTCCACTTT
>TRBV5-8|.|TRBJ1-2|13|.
CASSRTSGGGYTF
TGTGCCAGCAGTCGAACATCGGGGGGCGGCTACACCTTC
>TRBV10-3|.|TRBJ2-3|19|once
CAISESIAGASSRTDTQYF
TGTGCCATCAGTGAGTCGATCGCGGGGGCTTCAAGTCGCACAGATACGCAGTATTTT
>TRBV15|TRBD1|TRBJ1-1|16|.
CATSRDLLTTGTEAFF
TGTGCCACCAGCAGAGATCTCCTTACGACAGGGACTGAAGCTTTCTTT
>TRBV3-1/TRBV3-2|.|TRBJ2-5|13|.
CASSQYGRETQYF
TGTGCCAGCAGCCAATACGGTCGGGAGACCCAGTACTTC
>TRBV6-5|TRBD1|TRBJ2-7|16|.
CASSSPSTGQIYEQYF
TGTGCCAGCAGTTCGCCCTCGACGGGACAGATATACGAGCAGTACTTC
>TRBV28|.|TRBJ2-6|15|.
CASSTDSSGANVLTF
TGTGCCAGCAGTACCGACAGCTCTGGGGCCAACGTCCTGACTTTC
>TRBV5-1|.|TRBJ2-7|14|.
CASSLVGTSYEQYF
TGCGCCAGCAGCTTGGTGGGGACTTCCTACGAGCAGTACTTC
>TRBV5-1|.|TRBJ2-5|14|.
CASSLESGVETQYF
TGCGCCAGCAGCTTGGAGTCTGGGGTGGAGACCCAGTACTTC
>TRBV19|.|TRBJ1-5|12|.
CASSRSRQPQHF
TGTGCCAGTAGTAGGTCCCGCCAGCCCCAGCATTTT
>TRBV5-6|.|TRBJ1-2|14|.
CASSFKEPNYGYTF
TGTGCCAGCAGCTTCAAGGAACCCAACTATGGCTACACCTTC
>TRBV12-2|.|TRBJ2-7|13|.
CASVVGDSYEQYF
TGTGCAAGTGTAGTGGGTGACTCCTACGAGCAGTACTTC
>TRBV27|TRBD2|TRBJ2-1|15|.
CASSFFGGGAYEQFF
TGTGCCAGCAGTTTTTTCGGCGGGGGGGCCTATGAGCAGTTCTTC
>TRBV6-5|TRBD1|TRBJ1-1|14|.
CASSQGTAGPRAFF
TGTGCCAGCAGTCAGGGGACAGCCGGACCTCGGGCTTTCTTT
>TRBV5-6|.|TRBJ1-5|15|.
CASSFRFEGNQPQHF
TGTGCCAGCAGCTTTAGGTTTGAAGGCAATCAGCCCCAGCATTTT
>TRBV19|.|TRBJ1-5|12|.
CASSRGNQPQHF
TGTGCCAGTAGCCGGGGGAATCAGCCCCAGCATTTT
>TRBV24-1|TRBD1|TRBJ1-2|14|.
CATSDLTGDGGYTF
TGTGCCACCAGTGATTTAACAGGGGATGGAGGCTACACCTTC
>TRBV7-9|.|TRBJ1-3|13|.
CASGPFSGNTIYF
TGTGCCAGCGGACCGTTCTCTGGAAACACCATATATTTT
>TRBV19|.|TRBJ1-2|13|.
CASSIKGYYGYTF
TGTGCCAGTAGTATAAAGGGGTACTATGGCTACACCTTC
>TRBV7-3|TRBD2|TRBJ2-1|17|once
CASSLTSGRTSVVEQFF
TGTGCCAGCAGCTTAACGTCGGGTAGGACTAGCGTGGTTGAGCAGTTCTTC
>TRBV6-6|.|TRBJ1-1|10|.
CASSWPEAFF
TGTGCCAGCAGTTGGCCTGAAGCTTTCTTT
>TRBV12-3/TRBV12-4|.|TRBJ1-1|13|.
CASTGQYGTEAFF
TGTGCCAGCACCGGACAGTATGGCACTGAAGCTTTCTTT
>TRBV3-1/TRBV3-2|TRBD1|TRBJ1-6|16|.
CASSQDHRGNNSPLHF
TGTGCCAGCAGCCAAGATCACAGGGGGAATAATTCACCCCTCCACTTT
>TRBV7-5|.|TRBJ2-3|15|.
CARSLRGISTDTQYF
TGTGCCAGAAGCCTAAGGGGGATTAGCACAGATACGCAGTATTTT
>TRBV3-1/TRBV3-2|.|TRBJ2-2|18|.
CASSQVSRAQRGAGELFF
TGTGCCAGCAGCCAAGTATCCAGGGCACAAAGAGGTGCCGGGGAGCTGTTTTTT